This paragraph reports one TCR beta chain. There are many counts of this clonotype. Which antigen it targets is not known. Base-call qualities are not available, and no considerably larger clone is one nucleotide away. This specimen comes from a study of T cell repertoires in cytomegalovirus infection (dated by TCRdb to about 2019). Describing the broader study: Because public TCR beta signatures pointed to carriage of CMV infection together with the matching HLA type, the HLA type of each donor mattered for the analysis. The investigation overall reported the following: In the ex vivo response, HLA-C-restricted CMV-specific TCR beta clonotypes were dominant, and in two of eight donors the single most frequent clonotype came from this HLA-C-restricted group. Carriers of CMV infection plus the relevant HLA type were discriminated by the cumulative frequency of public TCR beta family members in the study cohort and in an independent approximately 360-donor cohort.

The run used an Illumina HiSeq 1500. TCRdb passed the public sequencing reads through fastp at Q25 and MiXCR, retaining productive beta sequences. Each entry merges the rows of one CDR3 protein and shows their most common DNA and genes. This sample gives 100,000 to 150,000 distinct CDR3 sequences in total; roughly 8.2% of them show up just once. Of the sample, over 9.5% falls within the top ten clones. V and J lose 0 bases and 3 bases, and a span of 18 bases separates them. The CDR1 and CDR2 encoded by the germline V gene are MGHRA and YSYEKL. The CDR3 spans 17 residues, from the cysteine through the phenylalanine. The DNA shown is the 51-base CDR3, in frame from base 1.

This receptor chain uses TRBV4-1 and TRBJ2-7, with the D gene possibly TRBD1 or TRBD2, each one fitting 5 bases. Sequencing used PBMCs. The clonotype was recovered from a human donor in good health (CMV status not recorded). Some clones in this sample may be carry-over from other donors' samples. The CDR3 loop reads CASSQEVGVTRYYEQYF. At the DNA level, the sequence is TGCGCCAGCAGCCAAGAGGTGGGGGTCACACGGTACTACGAGCAGTACTTC.